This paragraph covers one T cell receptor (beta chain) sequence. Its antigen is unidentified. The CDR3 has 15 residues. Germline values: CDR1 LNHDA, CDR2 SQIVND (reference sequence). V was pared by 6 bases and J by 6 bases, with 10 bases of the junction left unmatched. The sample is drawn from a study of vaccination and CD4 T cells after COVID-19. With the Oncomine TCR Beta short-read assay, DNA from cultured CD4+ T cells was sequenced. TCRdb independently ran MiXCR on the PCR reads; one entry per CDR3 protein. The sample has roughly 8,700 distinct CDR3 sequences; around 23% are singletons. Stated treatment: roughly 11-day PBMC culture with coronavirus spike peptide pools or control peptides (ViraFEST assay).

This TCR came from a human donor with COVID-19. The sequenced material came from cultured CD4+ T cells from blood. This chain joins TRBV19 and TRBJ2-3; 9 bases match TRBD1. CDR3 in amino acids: CASSQGQGRWDTQYF. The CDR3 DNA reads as TGTGCCAGTAGCCAGGGACAGGGAAGGTGGGATACGCAGTATTTT.